This T cell receptor beta chain was captured by sequencing in a study of cytomegalovirus exposure and HLA in healthy donors. Study-wide results and limits: Rare sequences made up most TCRs, while some public TCRs were found in many donors.

Comments on this clone: Its antigen is undetermined.

The PCR contained 60 Vbeta and 13 Jbeta primers. Assay: immunoSEQ multiplex PCR; the TCRdb copy retains only in-frame clones and omits some. The sample table includes some 180,000 clones. The germline gives CDR1 SGHVS, CDR2 FNYEAQ. The CDR3 runs to 17 residues. The ends were cut back, 1 base at V and 0 bases at J, with 13 bases in the middle. The sequence derives from a man between 25 and 39 years old in good health and CMV-seronegative. The sequenced material came from PBMCs. The V gene is TRBV7-6, the J gene TRBJ2-1; no clear D. The CDR3 region is CASSLVPPGISYNEQFF. The CDR3 coding sequence is TGTGCCAGCAGCTTAGTCCCTCCGGGTATCTCCTACAATGAGCAGTTCTTC.